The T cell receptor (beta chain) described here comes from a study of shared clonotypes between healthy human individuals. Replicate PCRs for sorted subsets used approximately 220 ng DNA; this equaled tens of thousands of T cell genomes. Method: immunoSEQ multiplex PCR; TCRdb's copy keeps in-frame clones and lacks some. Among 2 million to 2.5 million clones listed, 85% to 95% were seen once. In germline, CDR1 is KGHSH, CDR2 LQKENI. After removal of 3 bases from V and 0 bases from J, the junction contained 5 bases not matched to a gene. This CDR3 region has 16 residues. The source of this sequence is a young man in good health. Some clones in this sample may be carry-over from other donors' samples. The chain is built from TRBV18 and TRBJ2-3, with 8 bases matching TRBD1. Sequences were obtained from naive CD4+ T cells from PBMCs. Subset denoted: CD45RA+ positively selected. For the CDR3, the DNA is TGTGCCAGCTCACCGACAGGGGACATTAGCACAGATACGCAGTATTTT. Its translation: CASSPTGDISTDTQYF.